This is a list of T cell receptor beta chains from one sample in a study of cytomegalovirus exposure and HLA in healthy donors. The table came from immunoSEQ multiplex PCR; TCRdb's copy has only in-frame clones and leaves some out. This sample has 140,000 to 150,000 clones, with roughly 71% found just once. Source material: PBMCs. Receptors were obtained from a man aged 25-45 years in good health and CMV-seronegative. Each CDR3 is given with its conserved first and last residue. A D gene is named only where the DNA matches it firmly. Size is stated for part of the rows, as once, few or many counts, or as a class when the clone is expanded.

v_call	d_call	clone_size	j_call	cdr3_aa	cdr3_nt
TRBV7-9	-	-	TRBJ1-3	CANSLGMGQQADF	TGTGCCAACAGCTTAGGGATGGGGCAGCAGGCGGATTTT
TRBV5-5	TRBD1	-	TRBJ1-2	CASSSWTGDGYTF	TGTGCCAGCAGCTCCTGGACAGGGGATGGCTACACCTTC
TRBV7-9	-	-	TRBJ2-1	CASSLEGRSGWGNEQFF	TGTGCCAGCAGCTTAGAGGGGAGGTCAGGTTGGGGCAATGAGCAGTTCTTC
TRBV29-1	-	once	TRBJ2-1	CSVERGYNEQFF	TGCAGCGTTGAAAGGGGGTACAATGAGCAGTTCTTC
TRBV6-5	-	-	TRBJ2-3	CASSYSIGDTQYF	TGTGCCAGCAGTTACTCGATCGGAGATACGCAGTATTTT
TRBV30	TRBD2	few	TRBJ2-3	CAETSAITDTQYF	TGTGCCGAGACTAGCGCCATCACAGATACGCAGTATTTT
TRBV2	-	-	TRBJ2-7	CASSRDGFNYEQYF	TGTGCCAGCAGCCGGGATGGATTCAATTACGAGCAGTACTTC
TRBV11-2	TRBD2	-	TRBJ2-2	CASSLQTSGRGTGELFF	TGTGCCAGCAGCTTACAGACTAGCGGGAGGGGAACCGGGGAGCTGTTTTTT
TRBV5-6	-	few	TRBJ2-7	CASSPGPGSSYEQYF	TGTGCCAGCTCTCCCGGGCCGGGGAGCTCCTACGAGCAGTACTTC
TRBV5-6	TRBD1	-	TRBJ1-5	CASSRQGQPQHF	TGTGCCAGCAGCCGACAGGGTCAGCCCCAGCATTTT
TRBV9	TRBD2	few	TRBJ2-1	CASSATSGSTEQFF	TGTGCCAGCAGCGCCACTAGCGGGAGTACTGAGCAGTTCTTC
TRBV10-3	TRBD1	-	TRBJ1-4	CAISESGTGNEKLFF	TGTGCCATCAGTGAGTCCGGGACAGGGAATGAAAAACTGTTTTTT
TRBV6-1	-	once	TRBJ2-1	CASSEALGGSYNEQFF	TGTGCCAGCAGTGAAGCTTTGGGGGGCTCCTACAATGAGCAGTTCTTC
TRBV5-4	-	-	TRBJ1-1	CASSPLVGDTEAFF	TGTGCCAGCAGCCCTCTTGTAGGGGACACTGAAGCTTTCTTT
TRBV5-6	TRBD1	once	TRBJ1-5	CASSLGTGGQPQHF	TGTGCCAGCAGCCTAGGGACAGGCGGTCAGCCCCAGCATTTT
TRBV10-3	-	few	TRBJ1-1	CAISSGLNTEAFF	TGTGCCATCAGCTCAGGATTGAACACTGAAGCTTTCTTT